The rows below give T cell receptor beta chains drawn from one sample of a study of beta chain features in type 1 diabetes. The protocol was immunoSEQ multiplex PCR, while the TCRdb copy is restricted to in-frame clones and leaves out a portion. The data contain 350,000 or so clones, about 19% of them singletons. Sequencing was performed on naive CD4+ T cells from blood. The source is a woman in her late teens or twenties in good health. The CDR3 runs from the conserved cysteine through the conserved F or W. The order of the fields is D gene, V gene, J gene, clone size, CDR3 DNA, CDR3 protein. D genes are given only for firm matches. Not all rows give a size; the values are once, few, many and, for expanded clones, a class.

NA	TRBV5-1	TRBJ2-2	few	TGCGCCAGCAGTACAAGGCCGGGGACCGGGGAGCTGTTTTTT	CASSTRPGTGELFF
NA	TRBV30	TRBJ1-4	few	TGTGCCTGGAGTGTAAGAGGGCAGATGATTTTT	CAWSVRGQMIF
TRBD1	TRBV29-1	TRBJ2-7	few	TGCAGCGTTGGCCGGGACAGGGACCACGAGCAGTACTTC	CSVGRDRDHEQYF
NA	TRBV7-2	TRBJ1-1	NA	TGTGCCAGCAGCGTCGACAGGAACACTGAAGCTTTCTTT	CASSVDRNTEAFF
TRBD1	TRBV5-1	TRBJ1-1	NA	TGCGCCAGCAGCCGTGACAGGGGCTCGAACACTGAAGCTTTCTTT	CASSRDRGSNTEAFF
TRBD2	TRBV9	TRBJ2-2	NA	TGTGCCAGCAGCGTAGGGCGGGGGACTTCGAACACCGGGGAGCTGTTTTTT	CASSVGRGTSNTGELFF
NA	TRBV15	TRBJ2-7	NA	TGTGCCACCAGCAGAGAACTAGCTTCCCACGAGCAGTACTTC	CATSRELASHEQYF
TRBD2	TRBV9	TRBJ2-3	few	TGTGCCAGCAGCTCCACCGCGGGGGGAGATACGCAGTATTTT	CASSSTAGGDTQYF
NA	TRBV4-2	TRBJ1-4	few	TGTGCCAGCAGTCGGCGGAGGGAGCGGAGGGATGAAAAACTGTTTTTT	CASSRRRERRDEKLFF
NA	TRBV5-1	TRBJ2-5	NA	TGCGCCAGCAGGAAGGCGGGGCTGGGGTCGGAGACCCAGTACTTC	CASRKAGLGSETQYF
NA	TRBV13	TRBJ2-3	NA	TGTGCCAGCAGCTTGAACAGTCCCTATACGCAGTATTTT	CASSLNSPYTQYF
NA	TRBV7-9	TRBJ1-4	NA	TGTGCCAGCAGCCGGGCCCCGGAGGGAGAAAAACTGTTTTTT	CASSRAPEGEKLFF
NA	TRBV5-1	TRBJ1-5	few	TGCGCCAGCAGCTTGGGGGGGGGCAATCAGCCCCAGCATTTT	CASSLGGGNQPQHF
NA	TRBV6-6	TRBJ2-7	NA	TGTGCCAGCAGTTACTCGAAGGACACAGGACTACGAGACTTC	CASSYSKDTGLRDF
TRBD2	TRBV18	TRBJ2-3	few	TGTGCCAGCTCACCGACTAGCGGCGGCACAGATACGCAGTATTTT	CASSPTSGGTDTQYF
NA	TRBV6-1	TRBJ1-2	few	TGTGCCAGCAGTGAACTTTTCAGGTCGGATGGCTACACCTTC	CASSELFRSDGYTF
NA	TRBV2	TRBJ2-3	NA	TGTGCCAGCTCCCCGACGGCAGGGCTAGGGGATACGCAGTATTTT	CASSPTAGLGDTQYF
TRBD2	TRBV4-1	TRBJ2-3	NA	TGCGCCAGCAGCCAAGGCGGGGGGACAGATACGCAGTATTTT	CASSQGGGTDTQYF
TRBD2	TRBV7-9	TRBJ2-7	NA	TGTGCCAGCAGTCGACTAGCGGGAGCCCACACCGAGCAGTACTTC	CASSRLAGAHTEQYF
TRBD2	TRBV15	TRBJ2-5	few	TGTGCCACCAGCAGTTGGTTGAGAGGGGAGGGCCACGGAGAGACCCAGTACTTC	CATSSWLRGEGHGETQYF
NA	TRBV4-3	TRBJ2-3	few	TGCGCCAGCAGCGGCCCGGGAGATACGCAGTATTTT	CASSGPGDTQYF
TRBD2	TRBV30	TRBJ2-5	few	TGTGCCTGGAGACCCTCCGGGACTAGCCGAGAGACCCAGTACTTC	CAWRPSGTSRETQYF
TRBD1	TRBV5-1	TRBJ2-1	NA	TGCGCCAGCAGCTGGACGACAGGGATGGTAGATGAGCAGTTCTTC	CASSWTTGMVDEQFF
TRBD2	TRBV30	TRBJ2-5	few	TGTGCCTGGAGTGTAAGTTGGACTAGCGACCCCGAGGGGACCCAGTACTTC	CAWSVSWTSDPEGTQYF
NA	TRBV6-5	TRBJ1-2	NA	TGTGCCAGCCACCGGGGTGGGAACTATGGCTACACCTTC	CASHRGGNYGYTF
NA	TRBV13	TRBJ1-2	NA	TGTGCCAGCAGCGTATCTAACTATGGCTACACCTTC	CASSVSNYGYTF
TRBD2	TRBV4-1	TRBJ2-1	few	TGCGCCAGCAGCCAAGCGGGCGGGAGGGCCAGAGATGAGCAGTTCTTC	CASSQAGGRARDEQFF
NA	TRBV30	TRBJ1-4	few	TGTGCCTGGAGTGGAGGGTTTAATGAAAAACTGTTTTTT	CAWSGGFNEKLFF
TRBD2	TRBV5-1	TRBJ2-1	NA	TGCGCCAGCAGCTTGATTACTAGCGGCCAACCCAATGAGCAGTTCTTC	CASSLITSGQPNEQFF
NA	TRBV9	TRBJ2-1	NA	TGTGCCAGCAGCTTCGGGGGTTCCGGCTCCTACAATGAGCAGTTCTTC	CASSFGGSGSYNEQFF
NA	TRBV30	TRBJ1-3	NA	TGTGCCTGGAGTGTAACAGGGGGAAACACCATATATTTT	CAWSVTGGNTIYF
TRBD1	TRBV9	TRBJ2-7	few	TGTGCCAGCAGCCTAGGACAGGGGCTTTACGAGCAGTACTTC	CASSLGQGLYEQYF
TRBD2	TRBV7-8	TRBJ2-3	few	TGTGCCAGCAGCTTAGGCCTAGCGGGGGACACAGATACGCAGTATTTT	CASSLGLAGDTDTQYF
TRBD1	TRBV5-1	TRBJ2-7	few	TGCGCCAGCAGCCCCCCCGGGACAGGGCACCACGAGCAGTACTTC	CASSPPGTGHHEQYF
NA	TRBV5-1	TRBJ2-5	few	TGCGCCAGCAGCTTGACGGGGGAGACCCAGTACTTC	CASSLTGETQYF
TRBD2	TRBV29-1	TRBJ2-3	few	TGCAGCGCCGCCGGGGGGGCGGGAGATACGCAGTATTTT	CSAAGGAGDTQYF
NA	TRBV5-1	TRBJ2-6	few	TGCGCCAGCAGCCCCCAGGGCTCTGGGGCCAACGTCCTGACTTTC	CASSPQGSGANVLTF